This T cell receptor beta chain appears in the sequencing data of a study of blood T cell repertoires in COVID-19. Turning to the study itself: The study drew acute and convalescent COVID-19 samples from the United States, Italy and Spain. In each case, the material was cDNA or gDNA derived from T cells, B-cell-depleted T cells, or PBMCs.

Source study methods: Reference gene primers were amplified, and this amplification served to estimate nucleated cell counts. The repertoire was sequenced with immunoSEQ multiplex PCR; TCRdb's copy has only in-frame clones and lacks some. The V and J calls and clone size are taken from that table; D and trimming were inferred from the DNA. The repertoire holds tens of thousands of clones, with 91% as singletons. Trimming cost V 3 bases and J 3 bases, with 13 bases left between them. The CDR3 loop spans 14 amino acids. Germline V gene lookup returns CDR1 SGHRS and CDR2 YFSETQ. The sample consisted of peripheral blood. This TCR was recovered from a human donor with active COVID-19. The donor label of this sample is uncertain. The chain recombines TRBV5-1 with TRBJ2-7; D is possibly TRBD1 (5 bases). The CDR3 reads CASSSDNQGYEQYF. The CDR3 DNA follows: TGCGCCAGCAGCTCCGATAACCAGGGCTACGAGCAGTACTTC.